This T cell receptor beta chain was observed in a study of blood T cell repertoires in COVID-19. Assay: immunoSEQ multiplex PCR; the TCRdb copy retains only in-frame clones and omits some. Of approximately 230,000 clones in the sample, 85% to 90% were seen once. V was trimmed by 3 bases and J by 7 bases, leaving 9 bases between them. This CDR3 region has 12 residues. Germline V gene data show CDR1 as MDHEN and CDR2 as SYDVKM. The study counted Cohort 3 donors as recovered given two negative PCRs, clearance, or symptom resolution. The TCR sequence derives from a man aged 18 to 30 who had recovered from COVID-19. V usage is TRBV28 and J usage is TRBJ1-2, with a weak D call TRBD1 (6 bases). Sequenced: PBMCs or T cells enriched from blood (not recorded which). This chain's CDR3 is CASSFGGSGYTF. CDR3 DNA sequence: TGTGCCAGCAGTTTTGGGGGCTCTGGCTACACCTTC.